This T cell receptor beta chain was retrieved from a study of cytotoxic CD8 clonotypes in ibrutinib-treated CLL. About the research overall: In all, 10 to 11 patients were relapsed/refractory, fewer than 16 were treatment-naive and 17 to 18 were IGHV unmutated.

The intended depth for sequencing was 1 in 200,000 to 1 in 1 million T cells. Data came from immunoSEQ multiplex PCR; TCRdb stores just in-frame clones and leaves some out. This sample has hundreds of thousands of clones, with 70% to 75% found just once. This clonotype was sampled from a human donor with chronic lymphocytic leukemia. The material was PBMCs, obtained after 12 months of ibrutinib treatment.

In DNA form, the CDR3 reads TGCAGTGCTAGAGATATAGTTTCCGAGTTCTTC. Encoded protein: CSARDIVSEFF. V gene TRBV20-1 combines with J gene TRBJ2-1; no clear D. Germline CDR1 and CDR2: DFQATT and SNEGSKA (reference sequence). The germline V and J ends were trimmed by 0 bases and 14 bases, with 11 bases remaining between them. This CDR3 is built from 11 residues.